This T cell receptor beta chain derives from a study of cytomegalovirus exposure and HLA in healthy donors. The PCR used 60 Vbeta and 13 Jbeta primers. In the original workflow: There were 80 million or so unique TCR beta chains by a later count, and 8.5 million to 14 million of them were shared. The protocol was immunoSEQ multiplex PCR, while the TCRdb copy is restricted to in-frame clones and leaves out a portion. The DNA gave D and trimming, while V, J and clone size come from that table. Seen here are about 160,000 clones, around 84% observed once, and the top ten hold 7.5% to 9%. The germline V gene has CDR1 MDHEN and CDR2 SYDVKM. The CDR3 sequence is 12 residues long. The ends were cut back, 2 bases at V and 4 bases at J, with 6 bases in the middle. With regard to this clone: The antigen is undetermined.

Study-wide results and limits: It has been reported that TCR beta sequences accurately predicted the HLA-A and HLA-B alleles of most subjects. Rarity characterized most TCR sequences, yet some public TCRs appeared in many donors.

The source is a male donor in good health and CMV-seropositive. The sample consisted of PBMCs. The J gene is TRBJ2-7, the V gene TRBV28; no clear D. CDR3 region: CASSLNRYEQYF. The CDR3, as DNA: TGTGCCAGCAGTTTAAACAGATACGAGCAGTACTTC. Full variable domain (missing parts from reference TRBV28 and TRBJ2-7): DVKVTQSSRYLVKRTGEKVFLECVQDMDHENMFWYRQDPGLGLRLIYFSYDVKMKEKGDIPEGYSVSREKKERFSLILESASTNQTSMYLCASSLNRYEQYFGPGTRLTVT.